The clone carrying this T cell receptor (beta chain) has at least ten counts. Its target is unknown. The data were taken from a study of identical twins. A universal primer site arose from template switching, and cDNA bore unique molecular identifiers. TCRdb re-analysed the 5' RACE reads in MiXCR, keeping a single row per CDR3 protein. In the table there are 570,000 or so distinct CDR3 sequences, 9.6% of which are singletons. J gave up 6 bases and V 5 bases, and 9 bases lay outside the gene matches. The CDR3 has 14 residues. Germline V gives CDR1 SGHRS, CDR2 YFSETQ. Study observations and caveats: Conclusions were based on cross-sectional statistical analysis, without following the same donors.

These same records also appear under a second study, on yellow fever vaccine responses in identical twins.

The receptor was isolated from a woman between 18 and 29 years old in good health. The chain links TRBV5-1 to TRBJ2-3; 7 bases are shared with TRBD1. Sequencing used PBMCs. The CDR3, as DNA: TGCGCCAGCAGACTGGACAGGAGACTGGATACGCAGTATTTT. It is translated as CASRLDRRLDTQYF.